Each of the 15 T cell receptor beta chains below was sequenced from the same sample in a study of shared clonotypes between healthy human individuals. Generated by immunoSEQ multiplex PCR, the TCRdb table keeps only in-frame clones and is missing some. This table holds roughly 1,000,000 clones, about 84% found once. Sequenced material: memory CD4+ T cells from PBMCs. Subset defined: CD45RA-negative fraction. These receptors were obtained from a man aged 18-30 years in good health. Some clones in this sample may be carry-over from other donors' samples.

The chain carries TRBV4-1 and TRBJ1-1; 7 bases fit TRBD1. V trimming: 3 bases; J trimming: 10 bases; junction bases outside the gene matches: 5. This CDR3 spans 12 amino acids. CDR1 and CDR2 from the germline V gene are MGHRA and YSYEKL. In DNA form, the CDR3 reads TGCGCCAGCAGCCATGAAAGGGGGCTAGCTTTCTTT. Translated: CASSHERGLAFF.

The chain has TRBV7-9 and TRBJ2-3; the match to TRBD2 covers 7 bases. The CDR3 totals 15 residues. V lost 5 bases and J lost 6; bases outside the gene matches: 11. Germline-derived CDR1 and CDR2 are SEHNR and FQNEAQ (reference sequence). This CDR3 is CASSPGGTGGDTQYF. The CDR3 region has the DNA TGTGCCAGCAGCCCCGGGGGGACGGGAGGCGATACGCAGTATTTT.

This clone was recorded once. The chain recombines TRBV5-1 with TRBJ1-3; TRBD1 matches at 7 bases. Trimming at V came to 4 bases and at J to 2 bases, leaving 3 bases not matched to a gene. The CDR3 extends over 14 amino acids. The germline V gene has CDR1 SGHRS and CDR2 YFSETQ. As DNA, the CDR3 is TGCGCCAGCAGCGACACAGGGGCTGGAAACACCATATATTTT. It codes for CASSDTGAGNTIYF.

On this clone: A far larger clone lies a single base away; this is likely a read error. The chain uses TRBV2 and TRBJ2-3; 8 nucleotides line up with TRBD1. With V trimmed by 3 bases and J by 2 bases, 1 base remained unmatched. CDR1 and CDR2 (germline): SNHLY, FYNNEI. The CDR3 covers 14 residues. CDR3 sequence: CASSDRGPTDTQYF. For the CDR3, the DNA is TGTGCCAGCAGTGACAGGGGGCCCACAGATACGCAGTATTTT.

J is TRBJ2-3 and V is TRBV11-2; possible D gene TRBD2, 6 bases. Trimming took 4 bases from V and 5 from J, leaving 25 bases between them. CDR3 length equals 18 residues. Germline values: CDR1 SGHAT, CDR2 FQNNGV. The CDR3 sequence: CASSSTAERVRRVDTQYF. CDR3 DNA: TGTGCCAGCAGCTCGACAGCCGAGCGGGTCCGCCGGGTAGATACGCAGTATTTT.

The CDR3 nucleotides read TGTGCCAGCAGCCGCAGAGCCTACGAGCAGTACTTC. This gives the protein CASSRRAYEQYF. The chain joins TRBV7-8 to TRBJ2-7; no clear D gene. This CDR3 has 12 amino acids. Germline V lookup: CDR1 SGHVS, CDR2 FQNEAQ. Trimming removed 5 bases at V and 2 bases at J, with 7 bases between.

The chain links TRBV14 to TRBJ2-5; TRBD2 agrees at 8 bases. Germline V gene lookup returns CDR1 SGHDN and CDR2 FVKESK. The junction had 10 bases not matched to a gene; V was cut back by 1 base and J by 3 bases. This CDR3 region has 17 residues. The CDR3 DNA follows: TGTGCCAGCAGCCAAGCGGGGAAGCGGGAGAGAAAAGAGACCCAGTACTTC. Translated: CASSQAGKRERKETQYF. The full variable domain, in which reference TRBV14 and TRBJ2-5 provide the parts outside the CDR3, is EAGVTQFPSHSVIEKGQTVTLRCDPISGHDNLYWYRRVMGKEIKFLLHFVKESKQDESGMPNNRFLAERTGGTYSTLKVQPAELEDSGVYFCASSQAGKRERKETQYFGPGTRLLVL.

This clone was detected only a few times. The rearrangement links TRBV29-1 to TRBJ1-1; weak D call: TRBD1 (5 bases). This CDR3 has 14 residues. The germline V and J ends were trimmed by 8 bases and 2 bases, with 18 bases remaining between them. The germline V gene encodes CDR1 SQVTM and CDR2 ANQGSEA. The CDR3 nucleotides are TGCAGCACAATGCCACGGGGCTCAAACACTGAAGCTTTCTTT. It translates to CSTMPRGSNTEAFF.

The rearrangement uses TRBV28 and TRBJ2-5; 9 bases match TRBD2. Germline CDR1 is MDHEN and CDR2 is SYDVKM. The CDR3 sequence is 15 residues long. V lost 8 bases and J lost 5; bases outside the gene matches: 12. The CDR3 here is CASLLGGRAGETQYF. In DNA, the CDR3 is TGTGCCAGCCTACTGGGCGGGAGGGCCGGGGAGACCCAGTACTTC. Full variable domain (remainder filled in from reference TRBV28 and TRBJ2-5): DVKVTQSSRYLVKRTGEKVFLECVQDMDHENMFWYRQDPGLGLRLIYFSYDVKMKEKGDIPEGYSVSREKKERFSLILESASTNQTSMYLCASLLGGRAGETQYFGPGTRLLVL.

The rearrangement links TRBV5-4 to TRBJ2-1; TRBD1 matches 9 bases. The CDR3 runs to 15 residues. CDR1 is SGHNT and CDR2 is YYREEE in the germline V gene (reference sequence). The V gene end was trimmed by 4 bases and the J gene end by 9 bases; junction bases not matched to a gene: 11. This chain's CDR3 is CASSTRDRVPPEQFF. The CDR3 DNA reads TGTGCCAGCAGCACTCGGGACAGGGTCCCCCCTGAGCAGTTCTTC.

The rearrangement uses TRBV30 and TRBJ2-5; D unclear. Per germline, CDR1 GTSNPN and CDR2 SVGIG (reference sequence). The CDR3 sequence is 12 residues long. The V end lost 5 bases, the J end lost 1 base, and 8 bases lay between the germline ends. The CDR3 nucleotides read TGTGCCTGGGGGCTTCGCCAAGAGACCCAGTACTTC. It translates to CAWGLRQETQYF.

This chain connects TRBV14 to TRBJ2-1; unclear D gene. Germline V gene lookup returns CDR1 SGHDN and CDR2 FVKESK. Trimming cost V 0 bases and J 10 bases, with 4 bases left between them. This CDR3 spans 11 amino acids. The CDR3 here is CASSQDSEQFF. The CDR3 bases are TGTGCCAGCAGCCAAGATTCGGAGCAGTTCTTC.

The V gene is TRBV18, the J gene TRBJ1-5, with 7 bases aligning to TRBD1. Germline V lookup: CDR1 KGHSH, CDR2 LQKENI. The CDR3 extends over 15 amino acids. The V and J ends lost 6 bases and 7 bases, in that order; junction bases with no gene match: 12. CDR3 coding DNA: TGTGCCAGCTCCATTAACAGGGGTGGGGAGCAGCCCCAGCATTTT. As protein: CASSINRGGEQPQHF.

The gene calls are TRBV30 and TRBJ1-2, with D perhaps TRBD1 (6 bases). V was clipped by 2 bases and J by 5 bases, with 12 bases between them. CDR3 length: 13 amino acids. CDR1 GTSNPN and CDR2 SVGIG come from the germline V gene (reference sequence). The CDR3 loop reads CAWSTGPEYGYTF. Here the CDR3 DNA reads TGTGCCTGGAGTACAGGGCCAGAATATGGCTACACCTTC.

The chain employs TRBV5-1 and TRBJ2-7; 10 nucleotides line up with TRBD2. Germline V lookup: CDR1 SGHRS, CDR2 YFSETQ. The CDR3 consists of 14 residues. Trimming cost V 4 bases and J 5 bases; bases outside gene matches: 6. The CDR3 protein is CASSPLAGGNEQYF. The DNA for the CDR3 is TGCGCCAGCAGCCCCTTAGCGGGAGGAAACGAGCAGTACTTC.